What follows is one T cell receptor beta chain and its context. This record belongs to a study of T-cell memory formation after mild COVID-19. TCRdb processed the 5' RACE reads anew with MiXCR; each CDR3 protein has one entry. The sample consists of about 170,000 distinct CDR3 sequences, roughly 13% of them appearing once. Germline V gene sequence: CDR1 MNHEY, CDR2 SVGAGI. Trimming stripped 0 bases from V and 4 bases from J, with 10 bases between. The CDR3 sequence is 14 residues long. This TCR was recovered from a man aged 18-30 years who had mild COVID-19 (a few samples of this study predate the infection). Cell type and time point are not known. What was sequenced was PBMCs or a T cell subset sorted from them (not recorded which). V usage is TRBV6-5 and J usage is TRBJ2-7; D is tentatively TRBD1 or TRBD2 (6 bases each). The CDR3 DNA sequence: TGTGCCAGCAGTTACTCTAAGGGGGGATACGAGCAGTACTTC. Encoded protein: CASSYSKGGYEQYF.